The TCR beta chain under discussion was sequenced for a study of cytomegalovirus exposure and HLA in healthy donors. The germline V and J ends were trimmed by 7 bases and 5 bases, with 12 bases remaining between them. This CDR3 region has 12 residues. Germline values: CDR1 SQVTM, CDR2 ANQGSEA. The study ran its PCR with 60 Vbeta and 13 Jbeta primers. Data came from immunoSEQ multiplex PCR; TCRdb stores just in-frame clones and leaves some out. The sample comprises approximately 90,000 clones, around four fifths of which are singletons, and about 2% rests with the top ten. This clonotype originated in a boy under 18 in good health and CMV-seronegative. This chain uses TRBV29-1 with TRBJ2-1, with a tentative D call TRBD1 (6 bases). Sequenced sample: PBMCs. CDR3 bases: TGCAGCGGGGGGCGAGGTCACAATGAGCAGTTCTTC. Its protein is CSGGRGHNEQFF.